These 4 T cell receptor beta chains were sequenced from one sample in a study of T cells in Graves' hyperthyroidism and ophthalmopathy. There were TCR beta CDR3 regions amplified from RNA transcripts. First-round RT-PCR targeting the TCR CDR3 was performed with the HTBI primer set. TCRdb used MiXCR to reprocess the multiplex PCR reads, holding one entry per CDR3 protein. The sample shows 660,000 or so distinct CDR3 sequences, about a fifth of them seen only once. Sequenced: blood. The receptors derive from a young man with Graves' ophthalmopathy.

Points on this clonotype: The junction departs from germline at one end; a sequencing error may be responsible. The chain has TRBV6-2 or TRBV6-3 and TRBJ2-5; the match to TRBD2 covers 10 bases. The germline V gene has CDR1 MNHEY and CDR2 SVGEGT. The length of the CDR3 is 14 residues. The CDR3 sequence: CATSDTSGKETQYF. The CDR3 region has the DNA TGTGCCACCAGTGATACTAGCGGGAAAGAGACCCAGTACTTC.

Only a few counts were recorded for this clonotype. V gene TRBV7-2 combines with J gene TRBJ1-1; no reliable D call. The CDR3 extends over 12 amino acids. Trimming pared 8 bases from V and 11 bases from J, leaving 18 bases between. CDR1 is SGHTA, CDR2 FQGNSA, per germline. The CDR3 sequence: CASGYLRQGAFF. CDR3 nucleotides: TGTGCCAGCGGCTACCTCCGGCAAGGGGCTTTCTTT.

This clonotype has only a few counts. The germline gene is not matched at one end of the junction; a read error may be the cause. The chain combines TRBV5-1 with TRBJ2-1; TRBD2 matches at 11 bases. This CDR3 contains 16 residues. From germline, CDR1 is SGHRS and CDR2 YFSETQ. The DNA for the CDR3 is TGCGCCAGCAGCTTGACCGGGACTAGCGGCTACGATGAGCAGTTCTTC. Its protein product is CASSLTGTSGYDEQFF. Based on the CDR3 plus reference TRBV5-1 and TRBJ2-1, the full variable domain is KAGVTQTPRYLIKTRGQQVTLSCSPISGHRSVSWYQQTPGQGLQFLFEYFSETQRNKGNFPGRFSGRQFSNSRSEMNVSTLELGDSALYLCASSLTGTSGYDEQFFGPGTRLTVL.

The rearrangement joins TRBV28 to TRBJ2-5, with D tentatively TRBD2 (6 bases). The CDR3 is made up of 16 amino acids. V gave up 3 bases and J gave up 1 base, with 15 bases separating them. CDR1 is MDHEN, CDR2 SYDVKM, per germline. CDR3 sequence reads: CASSFPAGGFQETQYF. For the CDR3, the DNA is TGTGCCAGCAGTTTTCCGGCCGGGGGATTCCAAGAGACCCAGTACTTC.